Below are 9 T cell receptor beta chains sequenced from a single sample in a study of cytomegalovirus exposure and HLA in healthy donors (dated by TCRdb to 2015 to 2018). Library generation was performed with the immunoSEQ multiplex PCR assay. For the multiplex PCR, a mixture combining 60 forward primers for TCR Vbeta segments and 13 reverse primers for TCR Jbeta segments was used. Held by TCRdb, this immuneACCESS table contains in-frame sequences only and omits some clones. Under half of the omission traces to an unresolved V gene where checked; the cause of the rest is unknown. The data table for this sample lists 68,000 or so clones. The ten largest clones capture around a sixth of the sample. Sample: PBMCs. The receptors here all came from a boy aged 5-17 years in good health and CMV-seronegative.

The chain employs TRBV7-8 and TRBJ2-2; TRBD1 might be the D (7 bases). The length of the CDR3 is 15 residues. Germline CDR1 and CDR2: SGHVS and FQNEAQ. The V gene lost 1 base and the J gene lost 5 bases, with 11 bases spanning the gap. In nucleotides, the CDR3 is TGTGCCAGCAGCTTAGAGGGGGCGGGGACCGGGGAGCTGTTTTTT. It encodes CASSLEGAGTGELFF.

The chain recombines TRBV19 with TRBJ2-7, with 7 bases matching TRBD1. From germline, CDR1 is LNHDA and CDR2 SQIVND (reference sequence). The CDR3 totals 14 residues. V lost 3 bases, J lost 5 bases, and 7 bases stayed unmatched. The CDR3 region is CASSIRTGGDEQYF. The CDR3 nucleotides read TGTGCCAGTAGTATTAGGACAGGAGGAGACGAGCAGTACTTC.

This chain uses TRBV5-1 with TRBJ1-2; 7 bases align to TRBD1. Per germline, CDR1 SGHRS and CDR2 YFSETQ. CDR3 size: 15 residues. V shed 5 bases and J 7 bases; nucleotides not matched to a gene: 14. The CDR3 DNA is TGCGCCAGCAGAATCGGGACAGCCAACCACGGTGGCTACACCTTC. Translation: CASRIGTANHGGYTF.

The chain carries TRBV6-6 and TRBJ1-4; D unresolved. Germline V gene sequence: CDR1 MNHNY, CDR2 SVGAGI (reference sequence). CDR3 length: 14 amino acids. Trimming took off 6 bases at V and 0 bases at J, with 8 bases between the two ends. The CDR3 protein is CASRAVATNEKLFF. CDR3 coding DNA: TGTGCCAGCAGAGCGGTCGCAACTAATGAAAAACTGTTTTTT.

This chain uses TRBV10-3 with TRBJ1-6, with 9 bases that match TRBD1. The CDR3 consists of 14 residues. Germline trimming cut 10 bases from V and 7 bases from J; bases unmatched to any gene: 8. CDR1 ENHRY and CDR2 SYGVKD come from the germline V gene. The DNA for the CDR3 is TGTGCCACCATGCCGGGACAGGGAAATTCACCCCTCCACTTT. Amino acids: CATMPGQGNSPLHF.

V and J are TRBV6-1 and TRBJ2-3, with 10 nucleotides matching TRBD2. Unmatched junction bases numbered 10, after V lost 4 bases and J lost 6 bases. Per the germline V gene, CDR1 is MNHNS and CDR2 is SASEGT. The CDR3 runs to 16 residues. DNA for the CDR3: TGTGCCAGCAGTGTCCGAGCGGGGGGGGTCAGCGATACGCAGTATTTT. Translation: CASSVRAGGVSDTQYF.

To note about this clone: Other nucleotide sequences from this sample produce the same CDR3. V and J are TRBV5-1 and TRBJ2-5; 7 nucleotides line up with TRBD1. CDR3 length equals 15 residues. J lost 5 bases, V lost 0 bases, and 7 bases had no gene match. From germline, CDR1 is SGHRS and CDR2 YFSETQ. DNA for the CDR3: TGCGCCAGCAGCTTGGGGCAGGGGGTTCAGGAGACCCAGTACTTC. Translating it yields CASSLGQGVQETQYF.

CDR3 nucleotide sequence: TGTGCCAGCAGTTACCCCCAGGGGCCGAACACTGAAGCTTTCTTT. Protein: CASSYPQGPNTEAFF. This rearrangement joins TRBV6-5 to TRBJ1-1; D possibly corresponds to TRBD1 (6 bases). The germline gives CDR1 MNHEY, CDR2 SVGAGI. CDR3 length: 15 amino acids. Trimming left V 2 bases short and J 1 base short, with 11 bases between.

The V call is TRBV30, the J call TRBJ2-7, with TRBD1 as a possible D gene (6 bases). V lost 4 bases to trimming and J lost 6 bases, with 13 bases between them. CDR3 length: 12 residues. Germline V gives CDR1 GTSNPN, CDR2 SVGIG (reference sequence). The CDR3 loop is CAWILTGTEQYF. The CDR3, as DNA: TGTGCCTGGATCCTTACAGGGACCGAGCAGTACTTC.